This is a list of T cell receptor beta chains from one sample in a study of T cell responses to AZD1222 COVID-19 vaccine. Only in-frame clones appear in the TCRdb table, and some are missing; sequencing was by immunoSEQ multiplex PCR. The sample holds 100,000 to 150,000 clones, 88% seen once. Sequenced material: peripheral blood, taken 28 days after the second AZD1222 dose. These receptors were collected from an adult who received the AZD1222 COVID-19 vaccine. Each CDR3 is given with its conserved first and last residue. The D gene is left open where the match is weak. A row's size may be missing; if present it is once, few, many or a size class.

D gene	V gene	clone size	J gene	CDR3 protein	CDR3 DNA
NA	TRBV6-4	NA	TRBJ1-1	CASRDHSLNTEAFF	TGTGCCAGCAGGGACCACAGCTTGAACACTGAAGCTTTCTTT
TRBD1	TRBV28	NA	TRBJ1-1	CASSPLAWTGNFEAFF	TGTGCCAGCAGTCCGCTAGCCTGGACAGGGAATTTCGAAGCTTTCTTT
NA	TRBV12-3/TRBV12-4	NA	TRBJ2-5	CASSPQGQETQYF	TGTGCCAGCAGTCCGCAGGGACAAGAGACCCAGTACTTC
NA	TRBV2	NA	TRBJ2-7	CATKGNREHEQYF	TGTGCCACCAAGGGAAACAGGGAACACGAGCAGTACTTC
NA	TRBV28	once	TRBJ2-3	CASSLRTTDTQYF	TGTGCCAGCAGCCTCAGAACCACAGATACGCAGTATTTT
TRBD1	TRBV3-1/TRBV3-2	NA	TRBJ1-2	CASSQGGTAPYGYTF	TGTGCCAGCAGCCAAGGTGGGACAGCCCCCTATGGCTACACCTTC
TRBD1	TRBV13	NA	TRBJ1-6	CASSVNRGLHSPLHF	TGTGCCAGCAGCGTAAACAGGGGGCTACATTCACCCCTCCACTTT
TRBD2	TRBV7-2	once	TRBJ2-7	CASSLNRGGAVEQYF	TGTGCCAGCAGCTTAAATCGCGGGGGGGCCGTTGAGCAGTACTTC
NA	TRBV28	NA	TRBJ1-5	CATDGLVIGANQPQHF	TGTGCCACCGATGGTTTAGTGATTGGGGCCAATCAGCCCCAGCATTTT
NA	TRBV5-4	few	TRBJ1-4	CASSSTHTATNEKLFF	TGTGCCAGCAGCTCCACACACACCGCAACTAATGAAAAACTGTTTTTT
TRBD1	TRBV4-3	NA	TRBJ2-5	CASSQESPLTGTETQYF	TGCGCCAGCAGCCAAGAGTCCCCCTTGACAGGGACGGAGACCCAGTACTTC
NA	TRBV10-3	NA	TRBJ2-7	CAISVGSYEQYF	TGTGCCATCAGTGTCGGCAGTTACGAGCAGTACTTC
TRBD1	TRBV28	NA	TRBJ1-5	CASSWTGFNQPQHF	TGTGCCAGCAGTTGGACAGGGTTCAATCAGCCCCAGCATTTT
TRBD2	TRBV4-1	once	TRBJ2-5	CASSQETSGRVQETQYF	TGCGCCAGCAGCCAAGAAACTAGCGGGAGGGTCCAAGAGACCCAGTACTTC
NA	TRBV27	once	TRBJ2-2	CASSNINTGELFF	TGTGCCAGCAGTAACATAAACACCGGGGAGCTGTTTTTT
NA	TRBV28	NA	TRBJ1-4	CASSFGQVNEKLFF	TGTGCCAGCAGTTTCGGTCAGGTGAATGAAAAACTGTTTTTT
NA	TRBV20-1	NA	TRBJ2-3	CSASRGGTDTQYF	TGCAGTGCTAGTCGCGGGGGCACAGATACGCAGTATTTT
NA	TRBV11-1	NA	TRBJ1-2	CASSLASNYGYTF	TGTGCCAGCAGCTTAGCAAGTAACTATGGCTACACCTTC